This T cell receptor beta chain was retrieved from a study of CD8 T cells in ankylosing spondylitis. With 3 bases removed from V and 4 bases from J, the gap between germline ends came to 7 bases. The CDR3 spans 13 residues. CDR1 is SEHNR and CDR2 is FQNEAQ in the germline V gene (reference sequence). This clonotype has a count of ten or more. Antigen specificity is unknown. Study-wide results and limits: The authors reported significant enrichment of disease-linked clones in matched ankylosing spondylitis synovial fluid.

Quantitative 5'-RACE with molecular barcodes generated TCR beta libraries. TCRdb redid the calling of the 5' RACE reads with MiXCR, one entry per CDR3 protein. The sample yields 100,000 to 150,000 distinct CDR3 sequences, 6% to 8.5% seen once. The V and J genes are TRBV7-9 and TRBJ2-1, with D hard to call. The sequenced material came from blood, either unsorted or a sorted T cell fraction (not recorded which). The receptor's source is a male donor with ankylosing spondylitis or in good health (not recorded which). CDR3 nucleotide sequence: TGTGCCAGCAGCTTTTCGGCTTACAATGAGCAGTTCTTC. It translates to CASSFSAYNEQFF.